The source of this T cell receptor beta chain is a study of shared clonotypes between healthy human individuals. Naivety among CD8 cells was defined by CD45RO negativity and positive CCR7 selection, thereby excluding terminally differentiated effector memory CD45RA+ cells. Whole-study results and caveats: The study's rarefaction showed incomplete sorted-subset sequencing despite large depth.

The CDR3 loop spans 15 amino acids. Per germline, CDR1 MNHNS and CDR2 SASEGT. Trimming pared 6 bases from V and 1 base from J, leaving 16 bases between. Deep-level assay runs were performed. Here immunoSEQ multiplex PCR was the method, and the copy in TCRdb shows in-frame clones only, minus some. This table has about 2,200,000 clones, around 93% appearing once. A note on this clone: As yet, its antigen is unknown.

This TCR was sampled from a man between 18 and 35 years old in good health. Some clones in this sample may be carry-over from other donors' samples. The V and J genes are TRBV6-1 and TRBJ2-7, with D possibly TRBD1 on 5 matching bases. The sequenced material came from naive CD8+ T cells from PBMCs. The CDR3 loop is CASSRDRYPSYEQYF. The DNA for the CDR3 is TGTGCCAGCAGCAGAGACAGATACCCATCCTACGAGCAGTACTTC.